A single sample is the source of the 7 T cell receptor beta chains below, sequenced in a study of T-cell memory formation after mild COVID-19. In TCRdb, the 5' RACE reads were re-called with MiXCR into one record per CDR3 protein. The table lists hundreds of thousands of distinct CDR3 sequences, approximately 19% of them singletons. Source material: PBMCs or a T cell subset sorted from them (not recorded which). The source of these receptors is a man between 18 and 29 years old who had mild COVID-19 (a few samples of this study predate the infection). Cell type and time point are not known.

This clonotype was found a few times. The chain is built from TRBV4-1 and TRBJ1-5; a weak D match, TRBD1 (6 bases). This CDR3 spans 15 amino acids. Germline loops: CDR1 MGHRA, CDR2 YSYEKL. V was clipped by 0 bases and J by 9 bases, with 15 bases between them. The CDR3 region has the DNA TGCGCCAGCAGCCAAGATTGGGACACTCAGTTGCCCCAGCATTTT. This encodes CASSQDWDTQLPQHF.

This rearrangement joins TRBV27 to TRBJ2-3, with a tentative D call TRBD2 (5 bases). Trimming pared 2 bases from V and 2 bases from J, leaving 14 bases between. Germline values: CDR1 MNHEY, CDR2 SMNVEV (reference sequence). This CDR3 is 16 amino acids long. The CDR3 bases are TGTGCCAGCAGTTTAGGAGTGCTAGCCGTCACAGATACGCAGTATTTT. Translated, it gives CASSLGVLAVTDTQYF.

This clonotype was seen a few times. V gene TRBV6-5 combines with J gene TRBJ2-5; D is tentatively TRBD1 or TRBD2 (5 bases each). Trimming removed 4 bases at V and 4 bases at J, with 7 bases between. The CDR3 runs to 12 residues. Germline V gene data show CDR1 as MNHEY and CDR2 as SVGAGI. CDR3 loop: CASSWDGETQYF. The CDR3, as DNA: TGTGCCAGCAGTTGGGACGGAGAGACCCAGTACTTC.

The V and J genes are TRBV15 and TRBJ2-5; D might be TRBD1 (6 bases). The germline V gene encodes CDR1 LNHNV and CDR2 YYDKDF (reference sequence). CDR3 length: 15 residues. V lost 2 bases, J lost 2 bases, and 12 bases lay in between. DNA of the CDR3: TGTGCCACCAGCAGACCGGGACAAGGTCAAGAGACCCAGTACTTC. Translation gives CATSRPGQGQETQYF.

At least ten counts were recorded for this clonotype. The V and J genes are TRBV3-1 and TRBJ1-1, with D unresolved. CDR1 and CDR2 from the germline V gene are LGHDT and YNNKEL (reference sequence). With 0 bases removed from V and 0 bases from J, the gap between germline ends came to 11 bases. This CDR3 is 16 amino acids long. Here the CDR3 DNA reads TGTGCCAGCAGCCAAGATGGATACAACATGAACACTGAAGCTTTCTTT. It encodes CASSQDGYNMNTEAFF.

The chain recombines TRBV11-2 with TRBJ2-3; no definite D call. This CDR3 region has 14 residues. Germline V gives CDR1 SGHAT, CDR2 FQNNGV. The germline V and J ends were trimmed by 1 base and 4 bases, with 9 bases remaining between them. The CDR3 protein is CASSLVGYSDTQYF. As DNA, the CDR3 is TGTGCCAGCAGCTTAGTGGGCTACTCAGATACGCAGTATTTT.

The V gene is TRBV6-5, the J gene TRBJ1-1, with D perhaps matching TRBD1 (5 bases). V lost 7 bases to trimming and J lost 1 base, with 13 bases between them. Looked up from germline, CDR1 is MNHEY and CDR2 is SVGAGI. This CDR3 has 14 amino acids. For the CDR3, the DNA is TGTGCCAGCACCAAGACAGCAAAGAACACTGAAGCTTTCTTT. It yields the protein CASTKTAKNTEAFF.